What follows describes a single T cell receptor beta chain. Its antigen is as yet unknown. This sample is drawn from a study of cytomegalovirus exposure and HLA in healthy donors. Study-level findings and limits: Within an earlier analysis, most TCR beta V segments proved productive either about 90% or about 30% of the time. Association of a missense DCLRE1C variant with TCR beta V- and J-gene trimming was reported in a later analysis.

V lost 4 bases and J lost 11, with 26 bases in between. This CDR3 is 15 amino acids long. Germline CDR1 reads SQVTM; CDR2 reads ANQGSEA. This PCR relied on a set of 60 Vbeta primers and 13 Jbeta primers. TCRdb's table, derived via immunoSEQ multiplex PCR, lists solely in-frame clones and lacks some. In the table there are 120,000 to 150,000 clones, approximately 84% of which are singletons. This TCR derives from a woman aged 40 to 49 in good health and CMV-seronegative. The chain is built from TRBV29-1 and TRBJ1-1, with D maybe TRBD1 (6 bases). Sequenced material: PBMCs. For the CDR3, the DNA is TGCAGCGTTGGAAATACAGGGTTGTTAACCGACGAGGCTTTCTTT. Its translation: CSVGNTGLLTDEAFF.